This T cell receptor beta chain was profiled in a study of blood T cells in healthy people across ages. The second PCR ran about 6 to 11 cycles with a sample-barcoded 5' primer and J-beta primers. Tags on each cDNA molecule came from a template-switch adaptor with 12 random nucleotides. MiXCR, run by TCRdb on the 5' RACE reads, gives a single entry per CDR3 protein. The table includes 1.4 million or so distinct CDR3 sequences, roughly 43% detected once. Study-level points and caveats: Age brought a roughly linear fall in TCR beta diversity measured per million T cells.

This clonotype was picked up a small number of times. Its antigen is unknown. Germline CDR1 MNHEY, CDR2 SVGEGT. The CDR3 totals 15 residues. The V and J ends lost 6 bases and 2 bases, in that order; junction bases with no gene match: 5. The donors, healthy Caucasians from Russia, were aged roughly 6 to 90. The receptor comes from a woman aged 18-29 years in good health. This chain connects TRBV6-2 or TRBV6-3 to TRBJ1-5; 9 bases agree with TRBD1. The source material was blood. CDR3 region: CASRTTGGRNQPQHF. For the CDR3, the DNA is TGTGCCAGCAGGACTACAGGGGGCCGCAATCAGCCCCAGCATTTT.